The clone carrying this TCR beta chain was counted between two and nine times. This sample was included in a study of T-cell reconstitution after alpha-beta-depleted transplantation in children. Unique molecular identifiers were incorporated when the TCRbeta library was constructed. A single record per CDR3 protein comes from TCRdb applying MiXCR to the PCR reads. The profile shows hundreds of thousands of distinct CDR3 sequences, approximately 17% of them singletons. V was cut by 5 bases and J by 1 base, with 18 bases left in between. CDR1 SGHVS and CDR2 FNYEAQ come from the germline V gene. This CDR3 has 17 amino acids.

This specimen consisted of PBMCs, mostly from graft donor cells, obtained 360 days after TCRalphabeta/CD19-depleted stem cell transplant. The source is a male patient aged 2-15 years who had a stem cell transplant for acute lymphoblastic leukemia, so the T cells may come from the graft donor. V usage is TRBV7-6 and J usage is TRBJ2-1; D not resolved. CDR3 nucleotide sequence: TGTGCCAGCAGCAAATCGCTAGGGAAGGGTTCCTACAATGAGCAGTTCTTC. This encodes CASSKSLGKGSYNEQFF.